The 23 T cell receptor beta chains in this list originate from one sample, sequenced in a study of blood T cells in healthy people across ages. The second PCR ran roughly 6 to 11 cycles with a sample-barcoded 5' primer and J-beta primers. TCRdb analysed the 5' RACE reads with MiXCR anew, one entry per CDR3 protein. The sample contains 870,000 or so distinct CDR3 sequences, around 28% of which appear only once. Input material: blood. The receptors here all came from an elderly woman in good health.

CDR3 sequence reads: CASSARSGLNTEAFF. In nucleotides, the CDR3 is TGTGCCAGCAGCGCCAGGTCGGGCCTGAACACTGAAGCTTTCTTT. V usage is TRBV7-2 and J usage is TRBJ1-1; D remains ambiguous. Germline values: CDR1 SGHTA, CDR2 FQGNSA. Trimming removed 5 bases at V and 0 bases at J, with 13 bases between. The CDR3 sequence is 15 residues long.

This clonotype turned up a few times. One base away lies a much larger clone, so this may be a sequencing read error. The chain combines TRBV6-6 with TRBJ1-2; 10 bases line up with TRBD1. The germline V gene has CDR1 MNHNY and CDR2 SVGAGI (reference sequence). The CDR3 has 14 residues. With 6 bases clipped from V and 6 bases from J, the junction kept 7 bases outside the gene matches. Written as DNA, the CDR3 is TGTGCCAGCAGGCTCGACAGGGGGCGGGATGGCTACACCTTC. Its protein is CASRLDRGRDGYTF.

The chain has TRBV5-1 and TRBJ1-2; D possibly corresponds to TRBD1 (6 bases). Germline CDR1 and CDR2: SGHRS and YFSETQ. With 4 bases removed from V and 4 bases from J, the gap between germline ends came to 20 bases. CDR3 length equals 16 residues. The CDR3 is CASSPEGTLRGYGYTF. The CDR3 DNA follows: TGCGCCAGCAGCCCGGAGGGGACACTCCGAGGCTATGGCTACACCTTC.

This clonotype was observed many times. The J gene is TRBJ2-7, the V gene TRBV7-9, with D perhaps given as TRBD1 or TRBD2 (5 bases each). CDR1 is SEHNR, CDR2 FQNEAQ, per germline (reference sequence). The CDR3 has 11 residues. Trimming left V 3 bases short and J 6 bases short, with 6 bases between. The CDR3, as DNA: TGTGCCAGCAGCTTTGGGGGCGAGCAGTACTTC. This gives the protein CASSFGGEQYF.

The chain couples TRBV7-9 to TRBJ1-1, with unresolved D. The germline CDR1 and CDR2 sequences are SEHNR and FQNEAQ (reference sequence). This CDR3 spans 15 amino acids. V was trimmed by 7 bases and J by 1 base, leaving 16 bases between them. The CDR3 is CASIPSSTQNTEAFF. The CDR3 DNA reads as TGTGCCAGCATCCCCTCCTCCACTCAGAACACTGAAGCTTTCTTT.

This clonotype was found many times. The CDR3 region has the DNA TGCGCCAGCAGCACCAGCATATTCAAGGGGCCGGACCGAAACTACAATGAGCAGTTCTTC. This sequence encodes CASSTSIFKGPDRNYNEQFF. The rearrangement uses TRBV5-1 and TRBJ2-1; tentative D call: TRBD1 (5 bases). The germline CDR1 and CDR2 sequences are SGHRS and YFSETQ. Deletions cut 4 bases from V and 3 bases from J, with 29 bases between. The length of the CDR3 is 20 residues.

This clonotype appeared a few times. Since a much larger clone is just one base distant, this may be a read error. V usage is TRBV5-1 and J usage is TRBJ2-5; D is unresolved. This CDR3 is 13 amino acids long. Germline values: CDR1 SGHRS, CDR2 YFSETQ. As DNA, the CDR3 is TGCACCAGCAGCTTTGAAGGTACCAGGACCCAGTACTTC. Protein sequence: CTSSFEGTRTQYF. Drawing the rest from reference TRBV5-1 and TRBJ2-5, the complete variable domain is KAGVTQTPRYLIKTRGQQVTLSCSPISGHRSVSWYQQTPGQGLQFLFEYFSETQRNKGNFPGRFSGRQFSNSRSEMNVSTLELGDSALYLCTSSFEGTRTQYFGPGTRLLVL.

The table lists this clonotype with a few counts. The chain is built from TRBV6-5 and TRBJ1-1, with a tentative D call TRBD1 (5 bases). CDR3 length: 15 residues. Trimming removed 4 bases at V and 1 base at J, with 13 bases between. Germline V gene sequence: CDR1 MNHEY, CDR2 SVGAGI. The CDR3 DNA reads TGTGCCAGCAGTTCCCGTCCAGGGTCGAACACTGAAGCTTTCTTT. Translated, it gives CASSSRPGSNTEAFF.

The V and J genes are TRBV7-2 and TRBJ1-2; a possible D gene is TRBD1 (6 bases). V was cut by 3 bases and J by 4 bases, with 18 bases left in between. The CDR3 totals 16 residues. The germline gives CDR1 SGHTA, CDR2 FQGNSA. The CDR3 sequence is CASSLAAPTGSYGYTF. As DNA, the CDR3 is TGTGCCAGCAGCTTGGCCGCCCCGACAGGCAGCTATGGCTACACCTTC.

A word on this clonotype: A much larger clone sits a single nucleotide away, making a read error possible. This chain links TRBV5-5 with TRBJ1-4; D ambiguous. The CDR3 runs 13 residues. The germline V gene encodes CDR1 SGHKS and CDR2 YYEKEE (reference sequence). CDR3 sequence reads: CAGSQVVGEKLFF. In nucleotides, the CDR3 is TGTGCCGGCAGTCAGGTGGTCGGTGAAAAACTGTTTTTT.

Comments on this clonotype: A single base separates this from a much larger clone, so it may be a read error. This chain connects TRBV7-2 to TRBJ2-3, with a weak D call TRBD2 (5 bases). V gave up 4 bases and J gave up 5 bases, with 13 bases separating them. The CDR3 covers 14 residues. Germline V gives CDR1 SGHTA, CDR2 FQGNSA. The CDR3 spells CASSSTSFGDTQYF. The CDR3 nucleotides read TGTGCCAGCAGCTCAACTAGTTTTGGAGATACGCAGTATTTT.

In regard to this clonotype: The junction does not match germline at one end; this may be a read error. The CDR3 reads CVSSVTGVTNEKLFF. The CDR3 nucleotides are TGTGTCAGCAGCGTAACCGGGGTAACTAATGAAAAACTGTTTTTT. The rearrangement uses TRBV9 and TRBJ1-4; unclear D gene. The CDR3 is 15 amino acids. Germline V gives CDR1 SGDLS, CDR2 YYNGEE.

The sample holds a few counts of this clonotype. The genes are TRBV2 and TRBJ1-4, with D tentatively TRBD1 (6 bases). This CDR3 is 14 amino acids long. V was shortened by 3 bases and J by 11 bases, with 16 bases between the two germline ends. Germline CDR1 and CDR2: SNHLY and FYNNEI. CDR3 coding DNA: TGTGCCAGCAGTGAGGCCAGGGGAGTATTGAAACTGTTTTTT. This gives the protein CASSEARGVLKLFF.

There are a few counts of this clonotype. This chain joins TRBV6-4 and TRBJ2-1; 11 bases agree with TRBD1. The germline gives CDR1 MRHNA, CDR2 SNTAGT. The length of the CDR3 is 14 residues. V was pared by 2 bases and J by 6 bases, with 0 bases of the junction left unmatched. The CDR3 DNA is TGTGCCAGCAGTGACGGGACAGGGGGCAATGAGCAGTTCTTC. Translation gives CASSDGTGGNEQFF.

This clonotype has ten or more counts. The gene calls are TRBV18 and TRBJ2-7; 7 bases align to TRBD1. Germline CDR1 is KGHSH and CDR2 is LQKENI. The CDR3 length is 15 residues. V shed 4 bases, J shed 3 bases, and the junction held 9 bases outside the gene matches. The CDR3 reads CASSRGTEIVYEQYF. The CDR3 DNA is TGTGCCAGCTCACGAGGGACAGAGATAGTCTACGAGCAGTACTTC.

This clonotype appeared a few times. In nucleotides, the CDR3 is TGTGCCAGCACCAGGGGATTTAGGGCCTACGAGCAGTACTTC. It encodes CASTRGFRAYEQYF. This chain joins TRBV28 and TRBJ2-7; the D gene is possibly TRBD1 (6 bases). The V end lost 7 bases, the J end lost 2 bases, and 15 bases lay between the germline ends. Per germline, CDR1 MDHEN and CDR2 SYDVKM. This CDR3 has 14 amino acids.

Comments on this clonotype: With a much larger clone just one base away, this may be a read error. This rearrangement joins TRBV20-1 to TRBJ2-3; D is unclear. This CDR3 spans 15 amino acids. Germline V gene sequence: CDR1 DFQATT, CDR2 SNEGSKA (reference sequence). CDR3 sequence (DNA): TGCAGTGCTCCCGGTACCACCTCGAGCACAGATATGCAGTATTTT. It specifies CSAPGTTSSTDMQYF.

This chain connects TRBV7-2 to TRBJ2-7, with a possible D match to TRBD2 (6 bases). The end of the DNA aligns better with TRBJ2-5, so the J call may be wrong. This CDR3 has 15 residues. CDR1 SGHTA and CDR2 FQGNSA come from the germline V gene. The CDR3 loop is CASSLAIAGRKTQYF. In DNA form, the CDR3 reads TGTGCCAGCAGCTTAGCGATTGCGGGGCGGAAGACCCAGTACTTC.

The chain joins TRBV10-3 to TRBJ2-7, with 11 bases fitting TRBD1. The CDR3 consists of 16 residues. The germline V gene encodes CDR1 ENHRY and CDR2 SYGVKD. V trimming: 2 bases; J trimming: 9 bases; junction bases outside the gene matches: 12. CDR3 in DNA: TGTGCCATCAGTGAGGCCAGGGGGACAGGGGGAGCGGTGCAGTACTTC. It codes for CAISEARGTGGAVQYF.

This clonotype was found many times. The V call is TRBV20-1, the J call TRBJ2-5; perhaps TRBD1 as D (6 bases). The V and J ends lost 6 bases and 3 bases respectively, with 11 bases between them. The CDR3 spans 12 residues. Germline V gene data show CDR1 as DFQATT and CDR2 as SNEGSKA (reference sequence). The CDR3 sequence is CSAPDRKETQYF. In nucleotides, the CDR3 is TGCAGTGCACCCGACAGGAAAGAGACCCAGTACTTC.

The chain has TRBV10-3 and TRBJ2-2; D possibly corresponds to TRBD1 (5 bases). Per the germline V gene, CDR1 is ENHRY and CDR2 is SYGVKD. Trimming took off 3 bases at V and 2 bases at J, with 10 bases between the two ends. The CDR3 sequence is 15 residues long. The chain's CDR3 is CAISDPRVNTGELFF. In nucleotides, the CDR3 is TGTGCCATCAGTGATCCCAGGGTAAACACCGGGGAGCTGTTTTTT.

This clonotype was counted between two and nine times. This chain connects TRBV10-3 to TRBJ1-2; TRBD1 matches at 10 bases. The CDR3 runs to 15 residues. V lost 6 bases and J lost 5; bases outside the gene matches: 9. In germline, CDR1 is ENHRY, CDR2 SYGVKD. CDR3 loop: CAISDRPGQGYGYTF. CDR3 nucleotides: TGTGCCATCAGCGATAGGCCGGGACAGGGGTATGGCTACACCTTC.

This clonotype turned up a few times. The chain couples TRBV4-3 to TRBJ1-6; maybe TRBD1 (5 bases). Germline V lookup: CDR1 LGHNA, CDR2 YSLEER. The V and J ends lost 0 bases and 6 bases respectively, with 9 bases between them. The CDR3 contains 15 residues. CDR3: CASSQEIGGNSPLHF. The DNA of the CDR3 is TGCGCCAGCAGCCAAGAGATCGGGGGTAATTCACCCCTCCACTTT.